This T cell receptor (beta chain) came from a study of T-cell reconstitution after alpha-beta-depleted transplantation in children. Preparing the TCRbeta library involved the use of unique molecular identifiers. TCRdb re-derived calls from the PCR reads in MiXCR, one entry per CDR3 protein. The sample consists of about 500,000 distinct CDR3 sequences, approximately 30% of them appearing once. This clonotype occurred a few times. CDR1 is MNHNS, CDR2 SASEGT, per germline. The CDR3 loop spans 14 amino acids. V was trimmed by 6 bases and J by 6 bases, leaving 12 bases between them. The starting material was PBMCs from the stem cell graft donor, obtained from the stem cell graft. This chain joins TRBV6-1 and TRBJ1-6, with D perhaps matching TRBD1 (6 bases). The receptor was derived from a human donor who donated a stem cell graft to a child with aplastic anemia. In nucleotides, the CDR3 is TGTGCCAGCAGCACCAAACAGGGTAATTCACCCCTCCACTTT. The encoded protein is CASSTKQGNSPLHF.